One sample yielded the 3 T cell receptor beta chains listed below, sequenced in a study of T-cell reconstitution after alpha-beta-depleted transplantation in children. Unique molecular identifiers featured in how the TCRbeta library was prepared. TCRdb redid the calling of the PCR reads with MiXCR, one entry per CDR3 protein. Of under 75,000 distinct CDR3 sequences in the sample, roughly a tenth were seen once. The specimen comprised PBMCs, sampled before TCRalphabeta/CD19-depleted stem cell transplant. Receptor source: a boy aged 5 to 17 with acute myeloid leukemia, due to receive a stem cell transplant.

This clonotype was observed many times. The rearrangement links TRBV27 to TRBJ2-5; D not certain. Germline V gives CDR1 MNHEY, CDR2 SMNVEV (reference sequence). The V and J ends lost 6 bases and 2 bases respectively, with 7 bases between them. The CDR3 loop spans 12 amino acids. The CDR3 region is CASSGEQETQYF. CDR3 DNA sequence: TGTGCCAGCAGCGGAGAACAAGAGACCCAGTACTTC.

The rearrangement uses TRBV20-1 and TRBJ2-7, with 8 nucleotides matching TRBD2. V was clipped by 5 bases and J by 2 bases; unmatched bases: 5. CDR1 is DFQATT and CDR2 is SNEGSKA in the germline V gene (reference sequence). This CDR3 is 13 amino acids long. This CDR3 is CSARRGGTYEQYF. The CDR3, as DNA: TGCAGTGCTCGACGGGGGGGCACCTACGAGCAGTACTTC.

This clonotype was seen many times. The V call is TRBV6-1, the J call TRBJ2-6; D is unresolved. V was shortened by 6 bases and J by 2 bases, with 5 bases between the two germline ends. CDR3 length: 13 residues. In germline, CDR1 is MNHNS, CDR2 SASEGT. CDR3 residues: CASRSAGANVLTF. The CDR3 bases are TGTGCCAGCAGGAGCGCTGGGGCCAACGTCCTGACTTTC.